There are a few counts of the clone carrying this TCR beta chain. What it binds is unknown. The junction had 5 bases not matched to a gene; V was cut back by 8 bases and J by 0 bases. The CDR3 is made up of 14 amino acids. The germline V gene has CDR1 MNHGY and CDR2 SAAAGT. Assay used: immunoSEQ multiplex PCR; TCRdb lists only in-frame clones, some missing. The sample carries 15,000 to 20,000 clones, approximately 26% recorded once. Treatment: randomized to nivolumab then ipilimumab (arm A) or the reverse (arm B). This record belongs to a study of sequential checkpoint blockade in melanoma. Study information: 91 pretreatment tumor DNA samples were TCRβ immunosequenced. Fewer than 25 patients had tumor biopsies before treatment and at week 13. Whole-study findings and limits: Clinical benefit was about 30 times likelier when tumor T-cell fraction and clonality increased. Pretreatment TIL clonality tracked with response in the nivolumab-first arm.

This material consisted of tumor tissue (inferred from file names), taken from a patient given nivolumab and ipilimumab in sequence. The sequence came from a human donor with melanoma. This chain joins TRBV6-8 and TRBJ2-7; 9 bases match TRBD2. This chain's CDR3 is CASSGGGGSYEQYF. The CDR3 DNA reads as TGTGCCAGCTCGGGCGGGGGGGGCTCCTACGAGCAGTACTTC.